The 30 T cell receptor beta chains below come from one sample, sequenced in a study of siplizumab effects on memory and regulatory T cells. The data were produced by immunoSEQ multiplex PCR, yet TCRdb's version contains in-frame clones alone and is incomplete. The sample consists of roughly 100,000 clones, about nine tenths of them appearing once. What was sequenced was non-Treg CD4+ T cells sorted from blood. Receptors were obtained from a human donor in good health.

This rearrangement joins TRBV6-6 to TRBJ2-5, with D tentatively TRBD1 (6 bases). Germline CDR1 MNHNY, CDR2 SVGAGI (reference sequence). V shed 7 bases and J shed 2 bases, with 17 bases lying between them. The CDR3 consists of 15 residues. The CDR3 nucleotides are TGTGCCAGCAAGCCACCTCAGGGGCGGCAAGAGACCCAGTACTTC. Amino acids: CASKPPQGRQETQYF.

The rearrangement uses TRBV5-6 and TRBJ1-4; possibly TRBD1 for D (5 bases). V lost 0 bases to trimming and J lost 8 bases, with 11 bases between them. The CDR3 is 14 residues long. Germline lookup yields CDR1 SGHDT and CDR2 YYEEEE. CDR3 sequence (DNA): TGTGCCAGCAGCTTGGGGACGGGGGACGAAAAACTGTTTTTT. Translated, it gives CASSLGTGDEKLFF.

V usage is TRBV12-5 and J usage is TRBJ2-6; 9 positions agree with TRBD1. After removal of 1 base from V and 3 bases from J, the junction contained 7 bases not matched to a gene. Germline V gene sequence: CDR1 LGHNT, CDR2 FRNRAP. The CDR3 runs 18 residues. CDR3 amino acids: CASGLAPQGANGANVLTF. In DNA, the CDR3 is TGTGCTAGTGGTTTGGCCCCACAGGGGGCTAATGGGGCCAACGTCCTGACTTTC.

The gene calls are TRBV29-1 and TRBJ2-1, with D maybe TRBD1 (6 bases). The V gene lost 5 bases and the J gene lost 4 bases, with 15 bases spanning the gap. CDR1 is SQVTM and CDR2 is ANQGSEA in the germline V gene. This CDR3 is built from 14 residues. The CDR3 sequence: CSVNKRGGYNEQFF. The DNA for the CDR3 is TGCAGCGTTAACAAACGAGGGGGTTACAATGAGCAGTTCTTC.

The J gene is TRBJ2-7, the V gene TRBV7-2; perhaps TRBD1 as D (8 bases). Trimming removed 5 bases at V and 3 bases at J, with 14 bases between. Germline V gene lookup returns CDR1 SGHTA and CDR2 FQGNSA. The CDR3 consists of 14 residues. CDR3 sequence reads: CASSKRDRLYEQYF. As DNA, the CDR3 is TGTGCCAGCAGCAAGCGGGACAGGCTCTACGAGCAGTACTTC.

The chain couples TRBV27 to TRBJ2-7; the D is unclear. CDR1 is MNHEY and CDR2 is SMNVEV in the germline V gene (reference sequence). The CDR3 loop spans 15 amino acids. Trimming cost V 9 bases and J 1 base, with 19 bases left between them. Here the CDR3 DNA reads TGTGCCAGTGGGATTAGACGGGTGGGGTCCTACGAGCAGTACTTC. Translated, it gives CASGIRRVGSYEQYF.

The V gene is TRBV7-3, the J gene TRBJ1-1; no clear D. Deletions cut 5 bases from V and 2 bases from J, with 15 bases between. This CDR3 has 15 residues. Germline CDR1 SGHTA, CDR2 FQGTGA. The CDR3 region is CASSPYPRHNTEAFF. The CDR3 coding sequence is TGTGCCAGCAGCCCCTACCCCCGACATAACACTGAAGCTTTCTTT. Full variable domain (missing parts from reference TRBV7-3 and TRBJ1-1): GAGVSQTPSNKVTEKGKYVELRCDPISGHTALYWYRQSLGQGPEFLIYFQGTGAADDSGLPNDRFFAVRPEGSVSTLKIQRTERGDSAVYLCASSPYPRHNTEAFFGQGTRLTVV.

The V gene is TRBV7-8, the J gene TRBJ1-1; 7 bases match TRBD1. CDR1 SGHVS and CDR2 FQNEAQ come from the germline V gene. Trimming cost V 0 bases and J 8 bases; bases outside gene matches: 9. The CDR3 extends over 15 amino acids. The CDR3 DNA reads as TGTGCCAGCAGCTTAGCGGGAGGGACAGCCAGAGAAGCTTTCTTT. It codes for CASSLAGGTAREAFF.

The chain employs TRBV7-2 and TRBJ1-2; no firm D call. This CDR3 has 13 residues. The ends were cut back, 4 bases at V and 5 bases at J, with 11 bases in the middle. The V gene's germline CDR1 is SGHTA and CDR2 FQGNSA. CDR3 nucleotides: TGTGCCAGCAGCTCCAGAGACTTTTATGGCTACACCTTC. It specifies CASSSRDFYGYTF. Full variable domain (remainder filled in from reference TRBV7-2 and TRBJ1-2): GAGVSQSPSNKVTEKGKDVELRCDPISGHTALYWYRQSLGQGLEFLIYFQGNSAPDKSGLPSDRFSAERTGGSVSTLTIQRTQQEDSAVYLCASSSRDFYGYTFGSGTRLTVV.

This clone was seen once. The CDR3 spells CAIRPGTRESDTQYF. In DNA form, the CDR3 reads TGTGCCATCAGGCCCGGGACAAGGGAGTCGGATACGCAGTATTTT. The V gene is TRBV10-3, the J gene TRBJ2-3, with D possibly being TRBD1 (6 bases). The CDR3 runs to 15 residues. The germline gives CDR1 ENHRY, CDR2 SYGVKD. V gave up 6 bases and J gave up 6 bases, with 19 bases separating them.

This chain connects TRBV30 to TRBJ1-5; possibly TRBD1 for D (6 bases). Germline CDR1 is GTSNPN and CDR2 is SVGIG (reference sequence). Trimming stripped 2 bases from V and 2 bases from J, with 10 bases between. This CDR3 contains 14 residues. This CDR3 reads CAWSFPGGNQPQHF. The CDR3 DNA reads TGTGCCTGGAGTTTTCCAGGGGGCAATCAGCCCCAGCATTTT.

The chain has TRBV7-2 and TRBJ2-7; no clear D gene. V lost 4 bases, J lost 0 bases, and 13 bases lay in between. In germline, CDR1 is SGHTA, CDR2 FQGNSA. The CDR3 has 15 residues. CDR3 residues: CASSYKMSSSYEQYF. The CDR3 nucleotides read TGTGCCAGCAGCTATAAAATGAGCAGCTCCTACGAGCAGTACTTC.

This clone was seen only once. The chain carries TRBV6-1 and TRBJ1-1; perhaps TRBD1 as D (5 bases). Trimming left V 6 bases short and J 8 bases short, with 13 bases between. This CDR3 is built from 12 residues. Looked up from germline, CDR1 is MNHNS and CDR2 is SASEGT. CDR3 in DNA: TGTGCCAGCAGCGGGGACCTTTGGGAAGCTTTCTTT. It specifies CASSGDLWEAFF.

This clone was detected once. This chain uses TRBV11-2 with TRBJ2-3; tentatively, D is TRBD2 (6 bases). The ends were cut back, 5 bases at V and 8 bases at J, with 17 bases in the middle. Germline CDR1 is SGHAT and CDR2 is FQNNGV. There are 14 residues in the CDR3. DNA of the CDR3: TGTGCCAGCAGCCCGCGGGGATCCACGGGTACGCAGTATTTT. Protein product: CASSPRGSTGTQYF.

The rearrangement joins TRBV5-1 to TRBJ2-5; D unclear. The V gene's germline CDR1 is SGHRS and CDR2 YFSETQ. The V end was cut by 0 bases, the J end by 3 bases, with 15 bases between. The CDR3 is 16 amino acids. Here the CDR3 reads CASSLGMGRIEETQYF. The CDR3 coding sequence is TGCGCCAGCAGCTTGGGGATGGGCAGAATTGAAGAGACCCAGTACTTC.

The rearrangement links TRBV5-1 to TRBJ2-7; tentatively, D is TRBD1 (5 bases). Trimming removed 4 bases from V and 3 bases from J, with 11 bases in between. Per germline, CDR1 SGHRS and CDR2 YFSETQ. CDR3 size: 13 residues. The CDR3 bases are TGCGCCAGCAGCGTCGACAGCCTCTACGAGCAGTACTTC. Encoded protein: CASSVDSLYEQYF. Complete variable domain (other parts from reference TRBV5-1 and TRBJ2-7): KAGVTQTPRYLIKTRGQQVTLSCSPISGHRSVSWYQQTPGQGLQFLFEYFSETQRNKGNFPGRFSGRQFSNSRSEMNVSTLELGDSALYLCASSVDSLYEQYFGPGTRLTVT.

The chain joins TRBV10-1 to TRBJ1-2; TRBD1 matches at 7 bases. V lost 5 bases and J lost 5; bases outside the gene matches: 8. CDR1 is WNHNN and CDR2 is SYGVQD in the germline V gene (reference sequence). The CDR3 runs to 14 residues. The CDR3 is CASSKDRSSYGYTF. The CDR3 nucleotides read TGCGCCAGCAGTAAGGACAGGAGCAGTTATGGCTACACCTTC.

This chain connects TRBV7-2 to TRBJ2-2; TRBD2 matches at 8 bases. From germline, CDR1 is SGHTA and CDR2 FQGNSA. Trimming removed 2 bases from V and 6 bases from J; junction bases left unmatched: 11. The CDR3 totals 17 residues. CDR3 nucleotides: TGTGCCAGCAGCTTATTTCGCGGGAGGCTAAAGTCCGGGGAGCTGTTTTTT. Translation: CASSLFRGRLKSGELFF. Variable domain in full (rest from reference TRBV7-2 and TRBJ2-2): GAGVSQSPSNKVTEKGKDVELRCDPISGHTALYWYRQSLGQGLEFLIYFQGNSAPDKSGLPSDRFSAERTGGSVSTLTIQRTQQEDSAVYLCASSLFRGRLKSGELFFGEGSRLTVL.

Notes on this clone: Its ends do not fully match the called genes, so a read error is possible. The chain carries TRBV7-8 and TRBJ2-1, with 10 bases lining up with TRBD2. The CDR3 contains 15 residues. The germline V gene encodes CDR1 SGHVS and CDR2 FQNEAQ. In DNA form, the CDR3 reads TGTGCCAGCAGCTCCGGACTAGCGGCCTACAATGTGCAGTTCTTC. It encodes CASSSGLAAYNVQFF.

The chain recombines TRBV21-1 with TRBJ2-6; TRBD2 is taken as the D call from the table, unchecked against the DNA. TRBV21-1 is marked as a pseudogene. The CDR3 consists of 17 residues. CDR3 protein: CASSKPRTLAGANVLTF. The CDR3 DNA sequence: TGTGCCAGCAGCAAACCCCGGACTCTTGCCGGGGCCAACGTCCTGACTTTC.

The chain has TRBV27 and TRBJ2-1; D perhaps matches TRBD1 (6 bases). The germline gives CDR1 MNHEY, CDR2 SMNVEV (reference sequence). This CDR3 is 15 amino acids long. V dropped 5 bases and J dropped 2 bases, with 13 bases sitting between them. The DNA of the CDR3 is TGTGCCAGCAGTCGGTCCCGGGACACCTACAATGAGCAGTTCTTC. Its translation is CASSRSRDTYNEQFF.

J is TRBJ1-2 and V is TRBV11-3; D unresolved. The CDR3 runs 16 residues. V was pared by 5 bases and J by 3 bases, with 19 bases between. Germline CDR1 reads SGHNT; CDR2 reads YENEEA. CDR3 nucleotides: TGTGCCAGCAGCACAATTGGGCGTAGTGAGGACTATGGCTACACCTTC. Translated, it gives CASSTIGRSEDYGYTF. Drawing the rest from reference TRBV11-3 and TRBJ1-2, the complete variable domain is EAGVVQSPRYKIIEKKQPVAFWCNPISGHNTLYWYLQNLGQGPELLIRYENEEAVDDSQLPKDRFSAERLKGVDSTLKIQPAELGDSAVYLCASSTIGRSEDYGYTFGSGTRLTVV.

The V and J genes are TRBV6-6 and TRBJ1-1; no firm D call. This CDR3 contains 13 residues. The germline gives CDR1 MNHNY, CDR2 SVGAGI (reference sequence). The V gene lost 2 bases and the J gene lost 4 bases, with 8 bases spanning the gap. The CDR3 DNA reads as TGTGCCAGCAGTTACGGCCAGAGCACTGAAGCTTTCTTT. It is translated as CASSYGQSTEAFF.

The genes are TRBV10-3 and TRBJ2-5, with TRBD2 matching over 11 bases. Looked up from germline, CDR1 is ENHRY and CDR2 is SYGVKD. The CDR3 has 15 residues. The V segment lost 6 bases and the J segment 7 bases; nucleotides outside the gene matches: 10. CDR3 loop: CAISGTSGSGWTQYF. In DNA, the CDR3 is TGTGCCATCAGCGGTACTAGCGGGAGCGGTTGGACCCAGTACTTC.

V is TRBV7-2 and J is TRBJ2-1; D gene ambiguous. The CDR3 runs 14 residues. The germline CDR1 and CDR2 sequences are SGHTA and FQGNSA. The V end lost 0 bases, the J end lost 5 bases, and 8 bases lay between the germline ends. The DNA of the CDR3 is TGTGCCAGCAGCTTAGCCCTGGGTAACAATGAGCAGTTCTTC. Its protein is CASSLALGNNEQFF.

The chain uses TRBV29-1 and TRBJ2-1, with a possible D match to TRBD2 (6 bases). The CDR3 loop spans 14 amino acids. V was clipped by 8 bases and J by 10 bases, with 24 bases between them. Germline V gives CDR1 SQVTM, CDR2 ANQGSEA. The CDR3 loop is CSSQGGRSGGEQFF. The DNA for the CDR3 is TGCAGCTCACAAGGAGGGAGATCAGGCGGCGAGCAGTTCTTC.

The chain carries TRBV10-3 and TRBJ2-2; 8 bases line up with TRBD1. Germline CDR1 and CDR2: ENHRY and SYGVKD. Trimming took 10 bases from V and 5 from J; bases not matched to a gene: 9. The CDR3 runs 14 residues. The CDR3 here is CATQGALRTGELFF. In nucleotides, the CDR3 is TGTGCCACTCAGGGGGCATTAAGGACCGGGGAGCTGTTTTTT.

This clone was detected a few times. The chain couples TRBV30 to TRBJ1-1; D gene uncertain. V lost 0 bases to trimming and J lost 2 bases, with 10 bases between them. CDR1 and CDR2 from the germline V gene are GTSNPN and SVGIG (reference sequence). The CDR3 length is 14 residues. The chain's CDR3 is CAWSVQGYNTEAFF. The CDR3 region has the DNA TGTGCCTGGAGTGTACAAGGTTACAACACTGAAGCTTTCTTT.

The chain carries TRBV6-1 and TRBJ1-6; 8 bases map to TRBD1. Germline values: CDR1 MNHNS, CDR2 SASEGT. The CDR3 is made up of 13 amino acids. J gave up 9 bases and V 3 bases, and 1 base lay outside the gene matches. The CDR3 reads CASSDDRGSPLHF. Here the CDR3 DNA reads TGTGCCAGCAGTGATGACAGGGGTTCACCCCTCCACTTT.

The J gene is TRBJ2-5, the V gene TRBV18; 7 bases are shared with TRBD1. Germline V gene sequence: CDR1 KGHSH, CDR2 LQKENI. The CDR3 spans 16 residues. J gave up 5 bases and V 0 bases, and 9 bases lay outside the gene matches. CDR3 in DNA: TGTGCCAGCTCACCACCGACAGGGAATCGCGGGGAGACCCAGTACTTC. Its translation: CASSPPTGNRGETQYF.